This record looks at one TCR beta chain sequence and its context. Antigen: not known. The entry originates in a study of graft-versus-host responses after intestinal transplantation. Study background: Once they had received anti-thymocyte globulin induction, all recipients took tacrolimus and steroids for two to three years.

The CDR3 length is 13 residues. Germline assignment: CDR1 MNHNY and CDR2 SVGAGI (reference sequence). V gave up 8 bases and J gave up 1 base, with 11 bases separating them. The method was immunoSEQ multiplex PCR; TCRdb's version includes in-frame clones alone and lacks a portion of them. The table shows approximately 90,000 clones, with about 92% occurring only once. Sequencing was performed on unstimulated CD8+ T cells sorted from spleen or lymph node cells, taken before intestinal transplant. This TCR came from a human donor who received an intestinal transplant. The chain has TRBV6-6 and TRBJ2-5, with D perhaps matching TRBD2 (6 bases). CDR3 loop: CASATGVQETQYF. The CDR3 DNA is TGTGCCAGCGCTACGGGGGTCCAAGAGACCCAGTACTTC.